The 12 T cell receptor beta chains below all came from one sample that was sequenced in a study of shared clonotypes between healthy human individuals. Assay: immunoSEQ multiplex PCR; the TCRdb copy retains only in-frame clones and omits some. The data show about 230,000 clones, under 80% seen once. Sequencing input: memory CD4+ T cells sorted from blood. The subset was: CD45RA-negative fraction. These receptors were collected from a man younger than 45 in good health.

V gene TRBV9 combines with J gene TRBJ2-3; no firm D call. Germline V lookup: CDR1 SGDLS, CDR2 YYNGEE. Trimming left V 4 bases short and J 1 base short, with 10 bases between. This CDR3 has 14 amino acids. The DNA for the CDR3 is TGTGCCAGCAGCTCCTCCCCAGGCACAGATACGCAGTATTTT. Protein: CASSSSPGTDTQYF. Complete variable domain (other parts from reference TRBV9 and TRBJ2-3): DSGVTQTPKHLITATGQRVTLRCSPRSGDLSVYWYQQSLDQGLQFLIQYYNGEERAKGNILERFSAQQFPDLHSELNLSSLELGDSALYFCASSSSPGTDTQYFGPGTRLTVL.

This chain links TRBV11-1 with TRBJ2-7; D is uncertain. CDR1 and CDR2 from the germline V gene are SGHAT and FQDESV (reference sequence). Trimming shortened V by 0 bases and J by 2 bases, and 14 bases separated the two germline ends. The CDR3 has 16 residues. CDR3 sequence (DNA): TGTGCCAGCAGCTTAGCGCCGACGGGTGGACCCTACGAGCAGTACTTC. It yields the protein CASSLAPTGGPYEQYF.

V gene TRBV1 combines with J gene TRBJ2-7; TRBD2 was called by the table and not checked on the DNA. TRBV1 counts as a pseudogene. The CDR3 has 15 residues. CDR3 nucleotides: TGCACCAGCAGCCAAGTTATAGCGGGGGATTACGAGCAGTACTTC. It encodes CTSSQVIAGDYEQYF.

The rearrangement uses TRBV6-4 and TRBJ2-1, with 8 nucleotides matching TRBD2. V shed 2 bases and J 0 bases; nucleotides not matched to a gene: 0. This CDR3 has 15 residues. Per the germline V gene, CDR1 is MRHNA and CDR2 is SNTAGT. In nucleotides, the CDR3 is TGTGCCAGCAGTGACAGCGGGAGCTCCTACAATGAGCAGTTCTTC. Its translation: CASSDSGSSYNEQFF.

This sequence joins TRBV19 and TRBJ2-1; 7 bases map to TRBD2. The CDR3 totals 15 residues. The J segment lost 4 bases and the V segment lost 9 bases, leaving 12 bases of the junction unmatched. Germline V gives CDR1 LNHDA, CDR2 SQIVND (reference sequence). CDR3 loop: CASLSPGLPYNEQFF. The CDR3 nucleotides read TGTGCCAGCCTTTCCCCGGGACTACCTTACAATGAGCAGTTCTTC.

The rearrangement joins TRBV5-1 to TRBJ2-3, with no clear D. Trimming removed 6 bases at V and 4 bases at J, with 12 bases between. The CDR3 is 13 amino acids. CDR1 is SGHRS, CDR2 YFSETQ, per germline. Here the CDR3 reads CASTPDGADTQYF. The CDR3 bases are TGCGCCAGCACCCCTGATGGAGCAGATACGCAGTATTTT.

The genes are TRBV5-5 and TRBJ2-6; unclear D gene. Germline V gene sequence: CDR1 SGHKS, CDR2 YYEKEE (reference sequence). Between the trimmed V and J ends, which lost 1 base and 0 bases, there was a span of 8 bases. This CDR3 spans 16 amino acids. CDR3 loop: CASSLFSASGANVLTF. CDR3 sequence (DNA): TGTGCCAGCAGCTTGTTCTCCGCCTCTGGGGCCAACGTCCTGACTTTC.

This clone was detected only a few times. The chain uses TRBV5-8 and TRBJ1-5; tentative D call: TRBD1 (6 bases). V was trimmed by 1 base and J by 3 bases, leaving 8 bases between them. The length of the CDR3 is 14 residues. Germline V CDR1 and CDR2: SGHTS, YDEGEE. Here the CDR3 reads CASSLWGANQPQHF. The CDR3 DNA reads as TGTGCCAGCAGCTTGTGGGGGGCCAATCAGCCCCAGCATTTT.

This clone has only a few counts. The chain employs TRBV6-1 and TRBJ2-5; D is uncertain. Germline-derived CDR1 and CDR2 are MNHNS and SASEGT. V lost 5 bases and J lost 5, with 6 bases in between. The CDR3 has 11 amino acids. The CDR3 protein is CASSYLETQYF. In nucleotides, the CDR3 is TGTGCCAGCAGTTATCTGGAGACCCAGTACTTC.

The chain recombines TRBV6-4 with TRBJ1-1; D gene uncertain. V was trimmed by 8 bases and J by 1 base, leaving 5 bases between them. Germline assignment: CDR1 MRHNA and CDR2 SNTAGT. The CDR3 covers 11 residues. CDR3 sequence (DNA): TGTGCCAGCTCGGAGAACACTGAAGCTTTCTTT. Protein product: CASSENTEAFF.

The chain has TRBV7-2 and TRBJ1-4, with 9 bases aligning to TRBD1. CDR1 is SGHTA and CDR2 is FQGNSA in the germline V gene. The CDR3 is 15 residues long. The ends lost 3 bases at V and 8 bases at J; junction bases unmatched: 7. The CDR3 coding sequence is TGTGCCAGCAGCTTTAACAGGGGGCTTCGGGAAAAACTGTTTTTT. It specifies CASSFNRGLREKLFF.

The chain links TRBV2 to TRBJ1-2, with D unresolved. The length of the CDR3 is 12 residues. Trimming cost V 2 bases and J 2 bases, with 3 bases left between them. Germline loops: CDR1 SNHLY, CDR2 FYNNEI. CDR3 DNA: TGTGCCAGCAGTGAAAGGAACTATGGCTACACCTTC. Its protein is CASSERNYGYTF.